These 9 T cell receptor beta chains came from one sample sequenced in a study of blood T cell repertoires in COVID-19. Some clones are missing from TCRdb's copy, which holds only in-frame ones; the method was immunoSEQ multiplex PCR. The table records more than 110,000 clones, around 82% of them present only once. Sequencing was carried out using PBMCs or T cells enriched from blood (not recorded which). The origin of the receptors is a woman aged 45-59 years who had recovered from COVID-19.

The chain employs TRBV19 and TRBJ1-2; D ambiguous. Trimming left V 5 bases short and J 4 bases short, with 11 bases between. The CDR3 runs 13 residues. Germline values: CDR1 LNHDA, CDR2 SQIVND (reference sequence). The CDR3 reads CASSPYLSYGYTF. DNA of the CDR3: TGTGCCAGTAGTCCGTACTTGAGCTATGGCTACACCTTC.

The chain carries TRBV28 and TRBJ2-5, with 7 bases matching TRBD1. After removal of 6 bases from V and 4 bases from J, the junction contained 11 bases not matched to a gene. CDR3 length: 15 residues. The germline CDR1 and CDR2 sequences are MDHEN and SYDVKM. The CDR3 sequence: CASSPAPQGIETQYF. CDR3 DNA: TGTGCCAGCAGCCCAGCCCCACAGGGGATAGAGACCCAGTACTTC.

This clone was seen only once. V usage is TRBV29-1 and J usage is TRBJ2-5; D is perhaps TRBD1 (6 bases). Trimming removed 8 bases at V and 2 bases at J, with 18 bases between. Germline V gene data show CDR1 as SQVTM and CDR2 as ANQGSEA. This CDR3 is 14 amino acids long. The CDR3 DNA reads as TGCAGCTTAGCTACAGGGATACGACAAGAGACCCAGTACTTC. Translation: CSLATGIRQETQYF.

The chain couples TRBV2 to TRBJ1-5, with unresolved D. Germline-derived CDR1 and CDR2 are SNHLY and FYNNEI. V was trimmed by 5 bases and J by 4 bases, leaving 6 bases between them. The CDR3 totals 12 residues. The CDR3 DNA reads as TGTGCCAGCAGTCTACGAAATCAGCCCCAGCATTTT. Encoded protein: CASSLRNQPQHF.

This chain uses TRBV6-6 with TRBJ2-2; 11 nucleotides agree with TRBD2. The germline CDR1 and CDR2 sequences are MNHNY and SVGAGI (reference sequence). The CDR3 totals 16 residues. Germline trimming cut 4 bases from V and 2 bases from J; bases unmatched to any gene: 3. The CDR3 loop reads CASSSGLAANTGELFF. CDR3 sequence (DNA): TGTGCCAGCAGTTCGGGACTAGCGGCAAACACCGGGGAGCTGTTTTTT.

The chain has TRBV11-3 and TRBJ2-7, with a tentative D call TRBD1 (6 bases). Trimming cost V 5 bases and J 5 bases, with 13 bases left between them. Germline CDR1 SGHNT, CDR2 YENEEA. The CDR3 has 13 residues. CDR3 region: CASSANPGDEQYF. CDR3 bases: TGTGCCAGCAGCGCGAACCCAGGGGACGAGCAGTACTTC.

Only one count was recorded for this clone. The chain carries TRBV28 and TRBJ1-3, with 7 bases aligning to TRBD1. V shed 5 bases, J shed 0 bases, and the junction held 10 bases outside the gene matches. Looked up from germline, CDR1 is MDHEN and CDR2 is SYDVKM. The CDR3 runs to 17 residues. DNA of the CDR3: TGTGCCAGCAGTCCTCGGGACAGCTCCTTCTCTGGAAACACCATATATTTT. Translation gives CASSPRDSSFSGNTIYF.

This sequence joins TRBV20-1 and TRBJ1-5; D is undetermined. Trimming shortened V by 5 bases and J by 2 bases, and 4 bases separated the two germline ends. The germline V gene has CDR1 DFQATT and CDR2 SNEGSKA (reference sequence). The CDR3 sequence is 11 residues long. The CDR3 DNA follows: TGCAGTGCTTCGGGCAATCAGCCCCAGCATTTT. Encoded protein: CSASGNQPQHF.

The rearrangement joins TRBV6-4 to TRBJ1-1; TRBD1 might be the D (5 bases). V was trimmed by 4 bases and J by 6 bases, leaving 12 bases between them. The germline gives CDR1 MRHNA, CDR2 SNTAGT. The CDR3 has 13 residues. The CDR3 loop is CASSVSQGAEAFF. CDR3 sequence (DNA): TGTGCCAGCAGTGTTTCCCAGGGTGCTGAAGCTTTCTTT.